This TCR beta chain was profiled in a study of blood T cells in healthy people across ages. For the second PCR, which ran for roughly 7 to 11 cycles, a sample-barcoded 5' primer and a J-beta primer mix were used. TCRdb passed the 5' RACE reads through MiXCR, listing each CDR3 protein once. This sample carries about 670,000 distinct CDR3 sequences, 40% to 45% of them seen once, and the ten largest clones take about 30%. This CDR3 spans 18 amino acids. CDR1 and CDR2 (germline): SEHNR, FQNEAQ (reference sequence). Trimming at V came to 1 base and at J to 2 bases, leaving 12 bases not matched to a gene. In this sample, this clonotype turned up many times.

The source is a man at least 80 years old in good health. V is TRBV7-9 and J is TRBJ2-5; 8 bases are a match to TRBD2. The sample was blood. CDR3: CASSLVSGGPPGQETQYF. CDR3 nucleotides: TGTGCCAGCAGCTTAGTTTCGGGAGGGCCCCCGGGACAAGAGACCCAGTACTTC.